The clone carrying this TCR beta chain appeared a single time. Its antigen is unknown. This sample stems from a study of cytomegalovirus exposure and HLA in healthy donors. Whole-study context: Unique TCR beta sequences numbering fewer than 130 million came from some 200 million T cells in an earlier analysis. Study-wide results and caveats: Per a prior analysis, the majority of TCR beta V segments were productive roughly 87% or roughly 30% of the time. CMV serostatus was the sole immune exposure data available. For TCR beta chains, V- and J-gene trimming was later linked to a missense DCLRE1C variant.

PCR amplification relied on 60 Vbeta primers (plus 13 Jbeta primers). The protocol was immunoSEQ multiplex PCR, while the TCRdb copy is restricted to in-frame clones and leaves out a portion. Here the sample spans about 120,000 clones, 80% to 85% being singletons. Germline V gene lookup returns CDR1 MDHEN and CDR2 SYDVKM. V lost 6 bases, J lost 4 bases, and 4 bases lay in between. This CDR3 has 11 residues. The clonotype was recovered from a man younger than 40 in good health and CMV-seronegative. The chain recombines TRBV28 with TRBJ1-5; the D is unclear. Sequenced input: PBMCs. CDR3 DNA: TGTGCCAGCAGCCCAAATCAGCCCCAGCATTTT. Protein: CASSPNQPQHF.